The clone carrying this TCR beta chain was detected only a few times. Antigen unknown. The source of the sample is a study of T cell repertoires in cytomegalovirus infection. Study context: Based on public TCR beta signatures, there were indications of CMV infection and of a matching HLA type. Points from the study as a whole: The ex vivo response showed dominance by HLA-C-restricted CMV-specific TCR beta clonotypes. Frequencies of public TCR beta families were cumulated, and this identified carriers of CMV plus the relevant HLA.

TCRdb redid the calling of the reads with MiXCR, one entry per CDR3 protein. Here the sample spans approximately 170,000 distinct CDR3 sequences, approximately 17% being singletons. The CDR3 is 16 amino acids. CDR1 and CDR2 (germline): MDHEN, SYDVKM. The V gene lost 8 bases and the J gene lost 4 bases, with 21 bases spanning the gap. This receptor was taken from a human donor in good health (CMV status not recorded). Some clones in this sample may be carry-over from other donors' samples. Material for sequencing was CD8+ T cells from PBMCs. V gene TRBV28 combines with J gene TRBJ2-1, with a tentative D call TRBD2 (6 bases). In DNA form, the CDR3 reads TGTGCCAGCGAGAGAGGTGCCTCGGGAGTTTACAATGAGCAGTTCTTC. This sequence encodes CASERGASGVYNEQFF. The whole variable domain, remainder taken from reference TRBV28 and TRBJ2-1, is DVKVTQSSRYLVKRTGEKVFLECVQDMDHENMFWYRQDPGLGLRLIYFSYDVKMKEKGDIPEGYSVSREKKERFSLILESASTNQTSMYLCASERGASGVYNEQFFGPGTRLTVL.